The 9 T cell receptor beta chains reported below all come from one sample, sequenced in a study of shared clonotypes between healthy human individuals. Naive CD8 cells were CD45RO-negative, positively selected for CCR7, excluding terminally differentiated effector memory CD45RA+ cells. Data came from immunoSEQ multiplex PCR; TCRdb stores just in-frame clones and leaves some out. Of about 870,000 clones in the sample, about 92% were seen once. The sequenced sample was naive CD8+ T cells sorted from blood. Every receptor here comes from a man aged 30 to 39 in good health.

This clone was recorded only once. The V and J genes are TRBV7-9 and TRBJ2-1; 11 positions agree with TRBD2. Germline CDR1 SEHNR, CDR2 FQNEAQ (reference sequence). V lost 5 bases, J lost 8 bases, and 20 bases stayed unmatched. This CDR3 contains 19 residues. This chain's CDR3 is CASSAAGLADGGGPHEQFF. The CDR3 DNA sequence: TGTGCCAGCAGCGCGGCGGGACTAGCGGACGGAGGGGGCCCCCATGAGCAGTTCTTC.

The chain couples TRBV7-9 to TRBJ2-2, with D perhaps being TRBD1 or TRBD2 (5 bases each). The CDR3 has 16 amino acids. V was clipped by 5 bases and J by 0 bases, with 13 bases between them. Germline V lookup: CDR1 SEHNR, CDR2 FQNEAQ (reference sequence). The CDR3 nucleotides read TGTGCCAGCAGCGGACCGGGACGGTCGAACACCGGGGAGCTGTTTTTT. Amino acids: CASSGPGRSNTGELFF.

CDR3 nucleotides: TGTGCCAGCAGTAAAAACAGGTTAGGAGGGTACAATGAGCAGTTCTTC. Its translation: CASSKNRLGGYNEQFF. This rearrangement joins TRBV27 to TRBJ2-1; maybe TRBD2 (6 bases). The CDR3 runs 16 residues. V dropped 5 bases and J dropped 4 bases, with 18 bases sitting between them. Germline assignment: CDR1 MNHEY and CDR2 SMNVEV (reference sequence).

The chain links TRBV29-1 to TRBJ2-7; either TRBD1 or TRBD2 may fit D (5 bases each). Deletions cut 5 bases from V and 0 bases from J, with 11 bases between. The germline V gene encodes CDR1 SQVTM and CDR2 ANQGSEA. The CDR3 is 13 amino acids. CDR3 sequence: CSVLWDGSYEQYF. In nucleotides, the CDR3 is TGCAGCGTTCTTTGGGACGGCTCCTACGAGCAGTACTTC.

Regarding this clone: The same CDR3 is also encoded by other DNA sequences in this sample. V is TRBV27 and J is TRBJ2-7, with D possibly being TRBD2 (6 bases). This CDR3 comprises 13 residues. V was pared by 4 bases and J by 3 bases, with 10 bases between. From germline, CDR1 is MNHEY and CDR2 SMNVEV (reference sequence). This chain's CDR3 is CASSSGLDYEQYF. The CDR3 nucleotides are TGTGCCAGCAGTTCGGGACTTGACTACGAGCAGTACTTC.

A word on this clone: Other DNA sequences within the sample encode an identical CDR3. The rearrangement links TRBV7-2 to TRBJ2-1; tentatively, D is TRBD1 or TRBD2 (5 bases each). Trimming took off 1 base at V and 7 bases at J, with 8 bases between the two ends. Germline-derived CDR1 and CDR2 are SGHTA and FQGNSA. CDR3 size: 13 residues. CDR3 nucleotides: TGTGCCAGCAGCTTAGGGGGGTCAAATGAGCAGTTCTTC. It encodes CASSLGGSNEQFF.

The V call is TRBV7-9, the J call TRBJ1-4; D unclear. The ends were cut back, 4 bases at V and 7 bases at J, with 19 bases in the middle. The CDR3 has 16 residues. Germline V lookup: CDR1 SEHNR, CDR2 FQNEAQ (reference sequence). In nucleotides, the CDR3 is TGTGCCAGCAGCTGGCTCATGGACGGTGATGGTGAAAAACTGTTTTTT. Protein sequence: CASSWLMDGDGEKLFF.

The chain carries TRBV5-6 and TRBJ1-4; D uncertain. In germline, CDR1 is SGHDT, CDR2 YYEEEE. Trimming stripped 0 bases from V and 0 bases from J, with 3 bases between. CDR3 length: 14 residues. CDR3 sequence: CASSLGSTNEKLFF. CDR3 DNA: TGTGCCAGCAGCTTGGGATCAACTAATGAAAAACTGTTTTTT.

The J gene is TRBJ2-3, the V gene TRBV11-3; D call uncertain. V lost 5 bases, J lost 4 bases, and 7 bases lay in between. Per the germline V gene, CDR1 is SGHNT and CDR2 is YENEEA. The CDR3 is 12 amino acids. As DNA, the CDR3 is TGTGCCAGCAGCGCCGAGTCAGATACGCAGTATTTT. It encodes CASSAESDTQYF.